This entry concerns a single T cell receptor beta chain. The data belong to a study of T cells in Graves' hyperthyroidism and ophthalmopathy. RNA transcripts served as the template for amplifying TCR beta CDR3 regions. The TCR CDR3 first-round RT-PCR relied on the HTBI primer set. TCRdb redid the calling of the multiplex PCR reads with MiXCR, one entry per CDR3 protein. The sample includes 460,000 or so distinct CDR3 sequences, roughly 14% of them seen just once. The CDR3 runs 14 residues. The germline V gene has CDR1 MGHDK and CDR2 SYGVNS. Trimming left V 4 bases short and J 3 bases short, with 10 bases between.

This TCR derives from a woman aged 18-35 years with Graves' hyperthyroidism. The sample taken for sequencing was blood. J is TRBJ1-3 and V is TRBV25-1; D perhaps matches TRBD1 (5 bases). CDR3 sequence (DNA): TGTGCCAGCAGTGGGGGGACCTATGGAAACACCATATATTTT. It translates to CASSGGTYGNTIYF.